These T cell receptor beta chains were read from a single sample in a study of CD8+CD57+ T cells in acquired aplastic anemia. In TCRdb, the reads were re-called with MiXCR into one record per CDR3 protein. The sample lists about half a million distinct CDR3 sequences, around 32% occurring once. Sequenced material: sorted CD4+, CD8+, or CD8+CD57+ T cells (not recorded which) from PBMCs. The receptor set was obtained from a human donor with aplastic anemia. The CDR3 runs from the conserved cysteine through the conserved F or W. Rows give clone size only sometimes, using once, few, many, or a class for an expanded clone.

V,size,CDR3
TRBV28,.,CASREQRASTDTQYF
TRBV6-2/TRBV6-3,.,CASRPDGAGFSPLHF
TRBV7-2,once,CASSSGQGRNQPQHF
TRBV29-1,.,CSVERTGGYYGYTF
TRBV20-1,few,CSAKGTSAQRSNEQFF
TRBV2,few,CASMGNEQFF
TRBV29-1,many,CSVESAPKTPNTEAFF
TRBV15,.,CATSRGGQGGQPQHF
TRBV9,.,CASSVGSQGAGNTIYF
TRBV29-1,.,CCASRGHSNQPQHF
TRBV15,.,CATSSTTDTQYF
TRBV9,many,CASSVGEGTGSPLHF
TRBV5-1,many,CASSRDGHDYEQYF
TRBV7-2,.,CASSLSRVREGHYNEQFF
TRBV11-1,.,CASLGWKGGAYNEQFF
TRBV7-2,many,CASSLVTGDSPLHF
TRBV2,many,CASTWDRENNSPLHF
TRBV5-1,few,CASSLEGVKEKLFF
TRBV7-9,.,CASGEQKGEAFF
TRBV11-1,few,CASSSDRGPRWNEQFF
TRBV20-1,many,CSARDGGAAGRAGYTF
TRBV7-9,many,CASSGFEGNTEAFF
TRBV13,few,CASSADRGRDSPLHF
TRBV7-2,many,CASSLTDGNEKLFF
TRBV10-1,many,CASSESGRLRDNEQFF
TRBV5-1,.,CASSLGGGAQISYNEQFF
TRBV7-8,few,CASSPGREEQYF
TRBV11-1,.,CASSKGSEGTSTDTQYF
TRBV3-1,.,CASSREVENTEAFF
TRBV25-1,.,CASSYPRPGTVLAKNIQYF
TRBV15,.,CATSRDRYEQYF
TRBV7-3,many,CASETGAQGDTIYF
TRBV7-8,.,CASSLYQGSSYEQYF
TRBV25-1,.,CASSGTGFSPLHF
TRBV5-1,few,CASSLLRPTDTQYF
TRBV5-1,few,CASSFGTTEAFF
TRBV19,many,CASSNPETGTEAFF
TRBV4-1,.,CASSQGTGEADSNQPQHF
TRBV5-1,.,CASSYGLVGAGTNEKLFF
TRBV7-2,few,CASSVRGWGNQPQHF
TRBV5-4,.,CASSLGTSGINYEQYF
TRBV20-1,many,CSASPSVLDEQYF
TRBV24-1,many,CTTSDSGAHQPQHF
TRBV5-1,.,CASSLDSGSYNEQFF
TRBV29-1,.,CSSRTGWYYGYTF
TRBV2,.,CASRGQVSYGYTF
TRBV9,many,CASSVDTYGYTF
TRBV9,.,CASTRVLDSPAYNEQFF
TRBV20-1,many,CSAKDRGRNTIYF
TRBV7-2,.,CASSRDRDRSTEAFF
TRBV9,.,CASSFDAATNEKLFF
TRBV5-1,.,CASSLVGGGGNTIYF